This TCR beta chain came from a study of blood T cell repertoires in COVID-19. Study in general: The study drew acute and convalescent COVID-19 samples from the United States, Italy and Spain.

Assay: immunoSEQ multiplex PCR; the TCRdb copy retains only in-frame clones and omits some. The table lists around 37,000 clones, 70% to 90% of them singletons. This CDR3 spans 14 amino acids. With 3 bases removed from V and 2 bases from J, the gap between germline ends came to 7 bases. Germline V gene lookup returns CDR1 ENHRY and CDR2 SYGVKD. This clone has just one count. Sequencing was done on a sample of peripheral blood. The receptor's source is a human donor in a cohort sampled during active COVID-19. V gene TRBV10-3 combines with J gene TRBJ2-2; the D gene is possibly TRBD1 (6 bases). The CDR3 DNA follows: TGTGCCATCAGTGATGGGACAAACACCGGGGAGCTGTTTTTT. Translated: CAISDGTNTGELFF.